The 22 T cell receptor beta chains in this list originate from one sample, sequenced in a study of T cells in Graves' hyperthyroidism and ophthalmopathy. The TCR beta CDR3 regions underwent amplification using RNA transcripts as the source. With the HTBI primer set, the TCR CDR3 went through a first round of RT-PCR. TCRdb used MiXCR to reprocess the multiplex PCR reads, holding one entry per CDR3 protein. The sample lists 450,000 to 700,000 distinct CDR3 sequences; more than 45% were seen once. Specimen: peripheral blood or thyroid tissue (not recorded which). These receptors were taken from an adult woman with Graves' disease, either hyperthyroidism or ophthalmopathy (not recorded which).

This chain links TRBV10-3 with TRBJ2-7; 8 bases are a match to TRBD1. The CDR3 spans 15 residues. After removal of 1 base from V and 4 bases from J, the junction contained 6 bases not matched to a gene. Germline V gene lookup returns CDR1 ENHRY and CDR2 SYGVKD. CDR3 region: CAISEFGQGAYEQYF. CDR3 DNA: TGTGCCATCAGTGAGTTTGGGCAGGGGGCTTACGAGCAGTACTTC.

This clonotype was recorded many times. The genes are TRBV6-6 and TRBJ1-2; TRBD1 is a possible D gene (5 bases). V lost 2 bases, J lost 14 bases, and 18 bases lay in between. Germline V gives CDR1 MNHNY, CDR2 SVGAGI (reference sequence). The CDR3 loop spans 13 amino acids. CDR3 residues: CASSYSRVDKWTF. For the CDR3, the DNA is TGTGCCAGCAGTTACAGCAGGGTCGACAAGTGGACCTTC.

This clonotype was detected ten times or more. The V call is TRBV24-1, the J call TRBJ2-2; D unresolved. The CDR3 contains 14 residues. V shed 9 bases and J shed 6 bases, with 16 bases lying between them. Germline loops: CDR1 KGHDR, CDR2 SFDVKD. The CDR3 is CATGQPGWAGELFF. CDR3 in DNA: TGTGCCACCGGGCAACCGGGTTGGGCCGGGGAGCTGTTTTTT.

The chain recombines TRBV15 with TRBJ2-7, with TRBD1 matching over 11 bases. The CDR3 loop spans 16 amino acids. Trimming at V came to 1 base and at J to 3 bases, leaving 5 bases not matched to a gene. The germline V gene has CDR1 LNHNV and CDR2 YYDKDF (reference sequence). This CDR3 reads CATSRADRGPDYEQYF. CDR3 coding DNA: TGTGCCACCAGCAGAGCGGACAGGGGGCCGGACTACGAGCAGTACTTC.

This clonotype was counted at least ten times. V usage is TRBV19 and J usage is TRBJ2-5; possibly TRBD2 for D (5 bases). V was clipped by 6 bases and J by 5 bases, with 10 bases between them. The length of the CDR3 is 12 residues. Germline V CDR1 and CDR2: LNHDA, SQIVND (reference sequence). The DNA of the CDR3 is TGTGCCAGTAGGCAATCGGGGGAGACCCAGTACTTC. It codes for CASRQSGETQYF.

This clonotype was seen many times. The chain couples TRBV6-2 or TRBV6-3 to TRBJ2-7; 13 bases line up with TRBD2. The length of the CDR3 is 16 residues. From germline, CDR1 is MNHEY and CDR2 SVGEGT. V shed 5 bases, J shed 3 bases, and the junction held 7 bases outside the gene matches. The CDR3 DNA reads TGTGCCAGCAGTCAACCGGGACTAGCGGGAAACTACGAGCAGTACTTC. This gives the protein CASSQPGLAGNYEQYF.

This clonotype occurred many times. V usage is TRBV7-2 and J usage is TRBJ2-7, with a possible D match to TRBD2 (6 bases). The V end lost 1 base, the J end lost 8 bases, and 12 bases lay between the germline ends. The CDR3 consists of 13 residues. Germline lookup yields CDR1 SGHTA and CDR2 FQGNSA. Here the CDR3 DNA reads TGTGCCAGCAGCTTAGAGGCTAGCGCCCAGCAGTACTTC. This gives the protein CASSLEASAQQYF.

The rearrangement uses TRBV14 and TRBJ2-7; TRBD1 is a possible D gene (5 bases). The germline V gene encodes CDR1 SGHDN and CDR2 FVKESK. This CDR3 region has 15 residues. V was cut by 4 bases and J by 6 bases, with 19 bases left in between. The CDR3 spells CASSLTEWPPSEQYF. The CDR3 bases are TGTGCCAGCAGCCTGACAGAATGGCCTCCGTCCGAGCAGTACTTC.

This clonotype was recorded at least ten times. This rearrangement joins TRBV9 to TRBJ1-2; D might be TRBD1 (5 bases). V lost 2 bases and J 3 bases, leaving 14 bases between the germline ends. The germline V gene has CDR1 SGDLS and CDR2 YYNGEE. The CDR3 spans 15 residues. The CDR3: CASSVQGYSDYGYTF. CDR3 in DNA: TGTGCCAGCAGCGTGCAGGGTTATTCGGACTATGGCTACACCTTC. The full variable domain, rest sourced from reference TRBV9 and TRBJ1-2, is DSGVTQTPKHLITATGQRVTLRCSPRSGDLSVYWYQQSLDQGLQFLIQYYNGEERAKGNILERFSAQQFPDLHSELNLSSLELGDSALYFCASSVQGYSDYGYTFGSGTRLTVV.

The rearrangement joins TRBV29-1 to TRBJ2-2; D is perhaps TRBD1 or TRBD2 (5 bases each). The germline CDR1 and CDR2 sequences are SQVTM and ANQGSEA. Trimming stripped 4 bases from V and 6 bases from J, with 6 bases between. This CDR3 region has 11 residues. The CDR3 is CSVGDPGELFF. CDR3 nucleotides: TGCAGCGTTGGGGACCCCGGGGAGCTGTTTTTT.

This clonotype was seen repeatedly, ten times or more. CDR3 residues: CASTEGTGDQPQHF. CDR3 DNA sequence: TGTGCCAGCACCGAGGGGACAGGGGATCAGCCCCAGCATTTT. The chain carries TRBV6-1 and TRBJ1-5; 10 nucleotides match TRBD1. V was pared by 7 bases and J by 5 bases, with 5 bases of the junction left unmatched. The CDR3 sequence is 14 residues long. Per germline, CDR1 MNHNS and CDR2 SASEGT.

Details on this clonotype: The limits of the CDR3 on the DNA are not certain, so only TCRdb's listed CDR3 is given. The chain combines TRBV7-6 with TRBJ2-2; TRBD2 is the table's D call and was not checked against the DNA. Termini included, the CDR3 measures 17 amino acids. Germline loops: CDR1 SGHVS, CDR2 FNYEAQ. CDR3 residues: CACSVEGISGSTGELFF.

The chain combines TRBV10-3 with TRBJ2-5, with D possibly called TRBD1 or TRBD2 (6 bases each). Trimming stripped 6 bases from V and 3 bases from J, with 17 bases between. There are 15 residues in the CDR3. Germline CDR1 reads ENHRY; CDR2 reads SYGVKD. The CDR3 region has the DNA TGTGCCATCAGATCTGACGGGGGCATCGAAGAGACCCAGTACTTC. It codes for CAIRSDGGIEETQYF.

CDR3: CASSAEGSNQPQHF. Here the CDR3 DNA reads TGTGCCAGCAGTGCGGAGGGTAGCAATCAGCCCCAGCATTTT. V gene TRBV6-2 or TRBV6-3 combines with J gene TRBJ1-5; D uncertain. Germline V CDR1 and CDR2: MNHEY, SVGEGT. The CDR3 sequence is 14 residues long. V lost 5 bases and J lost 0, with 8 bases in between.

The sample holds many counts of this clonotype. V is TRBV7-6 and J is TRBJ1-5; 8 positions agree with TRBD1. The CDR3 is 14 amino acids. The V gene's germline CDR1 is SGHVS and CDR2 FNYEAQ. V lost 3 bases and J lost 8; bases outside the gene matches: 6. CDR3: CASSLSGTGKPQHF. The CDR3 nucleotides read TGTGCCAGCAGCTTGAGCGGGACAGGAAAGCCCCAGCATTTT.

This clonotype has more than one count but fewer than ten. This sequence joins TRBV7-8 and TRBJ2-1; 8 nucleotides align to TRBD1. Germline-derived CDR1 and CDR2 are SGHVS and FQNEAQ. V trimming: 6 bases; J trimming: 7 bases; junction bases outside the gene matches: 11. CDR3 length: 15 amino acids. The CDR3 region is CASSANRGVGNEQFF. CDR3 coding DNA: TGTGCCAGCAGTGCCAACAGGGGGGTTGGAAATGAGCAGTTCTTC.

In its sample, this clonotype was seen many times. The J gene is TRBJ2-5, the V gene TRBV28, with D perhaps TRBD2 (6 bases). Looked up from germline, CDR1 is MDHEN and CDR2 is SYDVKM. V lost 4 bases, J lost 4 bases, and 7 bases lay in between. This CDR3 has 12 amino acids. In DNA, the CDR3 is TGTGCCAGCAGTTGGGGGGTAGAGACCCAGTACTTC. It is translated as CASSWGVETQYF.

The table lists this clonotype with a few counts. The chain uses TRBV10-3 and TRBJ2-7; TRBD2 aligns across 13 bases. Germline V gene data show CDR1 as ENHRY and CDR2 as SYGVKD. After removal of 5 bases from V and 3 bases from J, the junction contained 10 bases not matched to a gene. The CDR3 length is 17 residues. The DNA of the CDR3 is TGTGCCATCAGTCTTGAGGGGGGGACTAGCGGGAACTACGAGCAGTACTTC. Its translation is CAISLEGGTSGNYEQYF.

This clonotype was observed at least ten times. The chain employs TRBV10-3 and TRBJ2-5; TRBD2 matches 12 bases. CDR1 and CDR2 from the germline V gene are ENHRY and SYGVKD. This CDR3 is built from 15 residues. Unmatched junction bases numbered 5, after V lost 4 bases and J lost 5 bases. CDR3 in DNA: TGTGCCATCAGTGGACTAGCGGGAGCGGAGGAGACCCAGTACTTC. This encodes CAISGLAGAEETQYF.

At least ten counts were recorded for this clonotype. The chain couples TRBV3-1 to TRBJ1-2; D gene ambiguous. Germline values: CDR1 LGHDT, CDR2 YNNKEL (reference sequence). The CDR3 covers 13 residues. V was shortened by 7 bases and J by 5 bases, with 14 bases between the two germline ends. CDR3 residues: CASNRGAGYGYTF. The CDR3 nucleotides are TGTGCCAGCAACCGAGGTGCCGGATATGGCTACACCTTC.

The chain's CDR3 is CATRRQEMNTEAFF. The CDR3, as DNA: TGTGCCACCAGAAGACAGGAAATGAACACTGAAGCTTTCTTT. The J gene is TRBJ1-1, the V gene TRBV28; TRBD1 is a possible D gene (6 bases). The V and J ends lost 10 bases and 0 bases respectively, with 15 bases between them. The CDR3 runs 14 residues. Per germline, CDR1 MDHEN and CDR2 SYDVKM.

This clonotype occurred a few times. This chain joins TRBV7-2 and TRBJ2-5, with unresolved D. CDR1 is SGHTA, CDR2 FQGNSA, per germline. The CDR3 consists of 14 residues. V shed 3 bases and J shed 5 bases, with 13 bases lying between them. CDR3 amino acids: CASSFLTGWETQYF. In DNA form, the CDR3 reads TGTGCCAGCAGCTTCTTAACTGGGTGGGAGACCCAGTACTTC.